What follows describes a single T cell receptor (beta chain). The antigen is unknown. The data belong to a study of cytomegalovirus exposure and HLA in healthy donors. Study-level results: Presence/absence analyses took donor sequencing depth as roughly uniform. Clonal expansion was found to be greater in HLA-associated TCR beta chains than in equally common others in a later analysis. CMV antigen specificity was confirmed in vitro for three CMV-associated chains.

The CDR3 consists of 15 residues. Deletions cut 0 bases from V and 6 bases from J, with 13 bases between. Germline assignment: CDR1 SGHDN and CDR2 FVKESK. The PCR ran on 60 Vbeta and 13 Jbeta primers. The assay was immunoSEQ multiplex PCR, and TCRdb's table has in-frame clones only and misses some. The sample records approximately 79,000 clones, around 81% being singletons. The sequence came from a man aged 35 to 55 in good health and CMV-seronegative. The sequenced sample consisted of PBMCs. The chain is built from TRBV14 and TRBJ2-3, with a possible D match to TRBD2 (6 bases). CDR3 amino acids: CASSQDSGVVDTQYF. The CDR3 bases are TGTGCCAGCAGCCAAGATTCGGGGGTGGTCGATACGCAGTATTTT.